This passage covers 17 T cell receptor beta chains from one sample sequenced in a study of human T cells and chemical hapten exposure. Time point reported: pre-sensitization, week 0. Noted treatment: therapeutic diphenylcyclopropenone sensitization with weekly scalp DPC. TCRdb re-analysed the RACE reads in MiXCR, keeping a single row per CDR3 protein. The sample carries approximately 370,000 distinct CDR3 sequences, about 5% recorded once. Sequencing was performed on whole blood, taken in connection with sensitization to the hapten diphenylcyclopropenone (DPC). Receptors originate from a woman aged 18-30 years with alopecia areata. Some clones in this sample may be carry-over from other donors' samples.

This clonotype was recorded many times. V usage is TRBV21-1 and J usage is TRBJ2-3; TRBD2 is taken as the D call from the table, unchecked against the DNA. TRBV21-1 is reported as a pseudogene. The length of the CDR3 is 16 residues. This chain's CDR3 is CASSRVSGGATDTQYF. CDR3 DNA sequence: TGTGCCAGCAGCAGAGTTAGCGGGGGGGCGACAGATACGCAGTATTTT.

This clonotype has a count of ten or more. The rearrangement joins TRBV4-2 to TRBJ1-1; TRBD1 matches 7 bases. Trimming at V came to 0 bases and at J to 6 bases, leaving 13 bases not matched to a gene. There are 17 residues in the CDR3. Germline values: CDR1 LGHNA, CDR2 YNFKEQ. The CDR3 DNA reads as TGTGCCAGCAGCCAAGACCCGTCACAGGGGTCATTGGCTGAAGCTTTCTTT. It is translated as CASSQDPSQGSLAEAFF.

This clonotype was seen at least ten times. CDR3 amino acids: CAISSGPHEQYF. The CDR3 bases are TGTGCCATCAGTTCCGGCCCCCACGAGCAGTACTTC. The chain couples TRBV10-3 to TRBJ2-7; unclear D gene. The CDR3 extends over 12 amino acids. V shed 5 bases and J shed 5 bases, with 10 bases lying between them. The germline gives CDR1 ENHRY, CDR2 SYGVKD.

The V call is TRBV20-1, the J call TRBJ1-2; the D gene is possibly TRBD1 (5 bases). The CDR3 is made up of 16 amino acids. Germline-derived CDR1 and CDR2 are DFQATT and SNEGSKA (reference sequence). V was trimmed by 3 bases and J by 4 bases, leaving 21 bases between them. The CDR3 bases are TGCAGTGCTAGCCCGGTCGGGACTACCACTAGCTATGGCTACACCTTC. As protein: CSASPVGTTTSYGYTF.

This clonotype was seen repeatedly, ten times or more. The chain recombines TRBV6-5 with TRBJ2-3; 13 bases line up with TRBD2. This CDR3 contains 20 residues. CDR1 and CDR2 (germline): MNHEY, SVGAGI. Trimming removed 2 bases from V and 4 bases from J; junction bases left unmatched: 15. CDR3 coding DNA: TGTGCCAGCAGTTACCAACTCCCGTCTACTAGCGGGGGGGCGGCAGATACGCAGTATTTT. Translated, it gives CASSYQLPSTSGGAADTQYF.

This clonotype has at least ten counts. CDR3 in amino acids: CASSLADWMDRESYYTGELFF. The CDR3 DNA is TGTGCCAGCAGCTTAGCGGATTGGATGGACAGGGAGAGCTATTACACCGGGGAGCTGTTTTTT. The V gene is TRBV7-9, the J gene TRBJ2-2; TRBD1 matches 8 bases. Germline V gene data show CDR1 as SEHNR and CDR2 as FQNEAQ (reference sequence). The CDR3 has 21 amino acids. V was clipped by 0 bases and J by 3 bases; unmatched bases: 18.

This clonotype has a count of ten or more. The chain is built from TRBV20-1 and TRBJ1-6; D is unresolved. The CDR3 has 12 residues. Trimming removed 3 bases from V and 7 bases from J, with 7 bases in between. The germline CDR1 and CDR2 sequences are DFQATT and SNEGSKA (reference sequence). This CDR3 is CSASIGNSPLHF. The CDR3 DNA is TGCAGTGCTAGTATTGGGAATTCACCCCTCCACTTT.

This clonotype has ten or more counts. V gene TRBV6-6 combines with J gene TRBJ2-1; 10 nucleotides agree with TRBD1. The CDR3 contains 16 residues. J was trimmed by 10 bases and V by 0 bases; bases with no gene match: 9. The germline V gene encodes CDR1 MNHNY and CDR2 SVGAGI (reference sequence). The CDR3 spells CASSYSWTGGGNEQFF. The CDR3 nucleotides are TGTGCCAGCAGTTACTCATGGACAGGGGGAGGAAACGAGCAGTTCTTC.

This clonotype has ten or more counts. J is TRBJ1-2 and V is TRBV7-2; 10 nucleotides line up with TRBD1. The CDR3 covers 13 residues. J was trimmed by 8 bases and V by 4 bases; bases with no gene match: 4. From germline, CDR1 is SGHTA and CDR2 FQGNSA. The CDR3 nucleotides read TGTGCCAGCAGCTCAACGACAGGGGGCGGCTACACCTTC. This encodes CASSSTTGGGYTF.

CDR3 bases: TGTGCCAGCAGCTCAAGGACAGGGGGTCGCTTTTCTGCGCAGTATTTT. This encodes CASSSRTGGRFSAQYF. The V gene is TRBV7-8, the J gene TRBJ2-3; 10 nucleotides align to TRBD1. This CDR3 comprises 16 residues. CDR1 and CDR2 (germline): SGHVS, FQNEAQ. V shed 4 bases and J 10 bases; nucleotides not matched to a gene: 14.

There are a few counts of this clonotype. This chain joins TRBV6-5 and TRBJ2-1, with D perhaps being TRBD1 or TRBD2 (5 bases each). Germline CDR1 is MNHEY and CDR2 is SVGAGI. This CDR3 is 12 amino acids long. V lost 5 bases and J lost 9, with 11 bases in between. CDR3 residues: CASSTRGAEQFF. The CDR3 nucleotides read TGTGCCAGCAGTACGAGGGGTGCTGAGCAGTTCTTC.

CDR3 in DNA: TGCGCCAGCAGCCCCCCCGGCCCGGGGACTGAAGCTTTCTTT. Protein sequence: CASSPPGPGTEAFF. This sequence joins TRBV5-1 and TRBJ1-1; D not certain. Trimming took off 4 bases at V and 5 bases at J, with 15 bases between the two ends. Germline V gene data show CDR1 as SGHRS and CDR2 as YFSETQ. This CDR3 is built from 14 residues.

This clonotype was counted between two and nine times. The CDR3 nucleotides are TGTGCCAGCAGTTATACAGGGGGCCGGAACACTGAAGCTTTCTTT. This gives the protein CASSYTGGRNTEAFF. The rearrangement uses TRBV6-5 and TRBJ1-1, with TRBD1 matching 9 bases. The V gene end was trimmed by 3 bases and the J gene end by 1 base; junction bases not matched to a gene: 3. The CDR3 has 15 residues. Germline-derived CDR1 and CDR2 are MNHEY and SVGAGI.

This clonotype was seen many times. The chain recombines TRBV6-4 with TRBJ2-3; 14 nucleotides line up with TRBD2. Germline assignment: CDR1 MRHNA and CDR2 SNTAGT. The CDR3 totals 15 residues. With 5 bases clipped from V and 5 bases from J, the junction kept 3 bases outside the gene matches. The DNA for the CDR3 is TGTGCCAGCAGTCCGACTAGCGGGGGGGGAGATACGCAGTATTTT. This encodes CASSPTSGGGDTQYF.

The chain joins TRBV6-5 to TRBJ1-1; D call uncertain. The V gene's germline CDR1 is MNHEY and CDR2 SVGAGI. The CDR3 totals 14 residues. Trimming removed 0 bases at V and 10 bases at J, with 15 bases between. This CDR3 reads CASSYSDLSGVAFF. The CDR3 DNA reads as TGTGCCAGCAGTTACTCGGATTTGTCCGGGGTAGCTTTCTTT.

The chain recombines TRBV27 with TRBJ1-6; TRBD1 matches 8 bases. Germline V gene lookup returns CDR1 MNHEY and CDR2 SMNVEV (reference sequence). This CDR3 is built from 18 residues. V was clipped by 5 bases and J by 3 bases; unmatched bases: 12. CDR3 coding DNA: TGTGCCAGCAGTCCTATAGCCGGACAGGGCAGCTATAATTCACCCCTCCACTTT. The encoded protein is CASSPIAGQGSYNSPLHF.

The chain combines TRBV12-3 or TRBV12-4 with TRBJ1-5, with 8 bases identical to TRBD1. CDR3 length equals 15 residues. Losses at the gene ends were 5 bases for V and 6 bases for J; bases not matched to a gene: 9. The CDR3 region is CASSRGTGLSQPQHF. The CDR3 DNA is TGTGCCAGCAGTCGCGGGACAGGTTTAAGTCAGCCCCAGCATTTT.